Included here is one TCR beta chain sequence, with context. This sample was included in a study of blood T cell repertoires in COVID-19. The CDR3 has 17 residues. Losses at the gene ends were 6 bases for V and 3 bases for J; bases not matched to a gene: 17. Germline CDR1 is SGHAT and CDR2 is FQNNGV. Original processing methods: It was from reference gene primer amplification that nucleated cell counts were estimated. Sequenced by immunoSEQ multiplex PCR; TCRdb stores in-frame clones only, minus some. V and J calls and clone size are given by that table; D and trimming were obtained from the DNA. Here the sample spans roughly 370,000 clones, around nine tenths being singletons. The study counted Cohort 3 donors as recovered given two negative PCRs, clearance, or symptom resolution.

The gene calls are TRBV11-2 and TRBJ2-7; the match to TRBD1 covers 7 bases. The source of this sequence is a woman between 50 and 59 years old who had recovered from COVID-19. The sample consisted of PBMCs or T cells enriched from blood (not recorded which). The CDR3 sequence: CASRQGFVTENFYEQYF. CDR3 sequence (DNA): TGTGCCAGCAGACAGGGGTTCGTGACGGAGAATTTCTACGAGCAGTACTTC.